The TCR beta chain under discussion was sequenced for a study of cytomegalovirus exposure and HLA in healthy donors. This clone was counted between two and nine times. The CDR3 is 14 residues long. Per the germline V gene, CDR1 is MNHNS and CDR2 is SASEGT. Trimming stripped 4 bases from V and 6 bases from J, with 10 bases between. PCR used 60 Vbeta primers and 13 Jbeta primers. Assay used: immunoSEQ multiplex PCR; TCRdb lists only in-frame clones, some missing. The sample lists 75,000 to 95,000 clones, nearly 70% occurring once. The sequence came from a man aged 50 to 60 in good health and CMV-seronegative. What was sequenced was PBMCs. The V and J genes are TRBV6-1 and TRBJ1-6; D not certain. The CDR3 DNA reads TGTGCCAGCAGTGCGCACAGTTTTAATTCACCCCTCCACTTT. Protein sequence: CASSAHSFNSPLHF.